This TCR beta chain comes out of a study of cytomegalovirus exposure and HLA in healthy donors. Regarding the study as a whole: CMV serostatus stood as the only immune exposure information on hand. Most of the CMV-associated TCR beta chains (in a later analysis) appeared to be HLA-restricted. In an earlier analysis, about 87% or about 30%: the productive usage of most TCR beta V segments.

V was shortened by 3 bases and J by 1 base, with 9 bases between the two germline ends. The CDR3 is made up of 14 amino acids. The germline CDR1 and CDR2 sequences are SGHAT and FQNNGV. Donors showed nominal health when sampled, although they likely had unrecorded immune exposures. In the PCR, 60 Vbeta and 13 Jbeta primers were used. Repertoires were generated with immunoSEQ multiplex PCR, while TCRdb's copy carries only in-frame clones and drops some. This sample's table reports 100,000 to 150,000 clones. Details on this clone: As yet, its antigen is unknown.

This TCR came from a young man in good health and CMV-seronegative. Sequenced sample: PBMCs. V usage is TRBV11-2 and J usage is TRBJ1-1, with no clear D. The CDR3 DNA follows: TGTGCCAGCAGCTTTTGGCATGCGAACACTGAAGCTTTCTTT. It specifies CASSFWHANTEAFF.